This TCR beta chain was retrieved from a study of cytomegalovirus exposure and HLA in healthy donors. The wider study: In a later analysis, it was reported that the approximately 120 validation repertoires had been produced on the same platform as the roughly 610 repertoires belonging to the first cohort.

Overall study results and limits: Many donors shared some public TCRs, even though most TCR sequences were rare. The classifier reportedly diagnosed cytomegalovirus status with high sensitivity and specificity. It was about 150 TCR beta chains that were listed as cytomegalovirus-associated.

In regard to this clone: No antigen is known for it.

CDR3 length equals 15 residues. Germline lookup yields CDR1 SGHRS and CDR2 YFSETQ. The germline V and J ends were trimmed by 0 bases and 6 bases, with 13 bases remaining between them. TCRdb keeps only in-frame clones here, not all; method: immunoSEQ multiplex PCR. The table lists 110,000 to 150,000 clones, roughly 93% of them singletons. Sample: PBMCs. This TCR was recovered from a man younger than 35 in good health and CMV-seropositive. This chain links TRBV5-1 with TRBJ2-1; possible D gene TRBD1, 5 bases. CDR3 sequence: CASSLAQGRGNEQFF. CDR3 DNA: TGCGCCAGCAGCTTGGCTCAGGGAAGGGGCAATGAGCAGTTCTTC.